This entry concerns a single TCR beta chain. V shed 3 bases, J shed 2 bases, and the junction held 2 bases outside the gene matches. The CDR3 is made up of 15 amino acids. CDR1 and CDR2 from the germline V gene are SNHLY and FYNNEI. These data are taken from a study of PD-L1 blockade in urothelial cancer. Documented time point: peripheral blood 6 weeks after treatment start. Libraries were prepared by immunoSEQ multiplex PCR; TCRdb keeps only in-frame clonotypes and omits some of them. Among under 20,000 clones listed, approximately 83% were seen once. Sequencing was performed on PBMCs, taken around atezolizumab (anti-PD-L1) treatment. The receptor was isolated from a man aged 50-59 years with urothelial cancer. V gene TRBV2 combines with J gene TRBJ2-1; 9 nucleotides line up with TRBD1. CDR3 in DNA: TGTGCCAGCAGTGATACAGGGGGCGCCTACAATGAGCAGTTCTTC. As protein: CASSDTGGAYNEQFF.